These 20 T cell receptor beta chains share one sample of origin, sequenced in a study of control samples from healthy donors and cancer patients (dated by TCRdb to 2020 to 2021). Library creation used the immunoSEQ multiplex PCR assay. Held by TCRdb, this immuneACCESS table contains in-frame sequences only and omits some clones. Under half of the omission traces to an unresolved V gene where checked; the cause of the rest is unknown. The table for this sample lists about 98,000 clones; about 80% of them were counted only once. The ten largest clonotypes hold about 10% of the sample. Source material: blood. The source is a woman aged 30 to 39 in good health.

About this clone itself: No DNA is shown, since the ends of the CDR3 on it are uncertain; the CDR3 is the one TCRdb lists. V and J are TRBV12-2 and TRBJ1-3. TRBV12-2 is given as a pseudogene. The CDR3 region is 18 residues in length, termini included. CDR3 sequence reads: CASRLRGNGWGSGNTIYF.

This clone was detected only a few times. This sequence joins TRBV6-5 and TRBJ1-6; D gene uncertain. The V end lost 1 base, the J end lost 5 bases, and 0 bases lay between the germline ends. This CDR3 has 12 residues. Germline V gene sequence: CDR1 MNHEY, CDR2 SVGAGI. Here the CDR3 DNA reads TGTGCCAGCAGTTACTATAATTCACCCCTCCACTTT. It translates to CASSYYNSPLHF.

This chain uses TRBV5-1 with TRBJ1-1; D not resolved. Germline V lookup: CDR1 SGHRS, CDR2 YFSETQ. This CDR3 spans 15 amino acids. Trimming cost V 2 bases and J 0 bases, with 11 bases left between them. CDR3 nucleotides: TGCGCCAGCAGCTTCGGACTAACCTTGAACACTGAAGCTTTCTTT. Amino acid sequence: CASSFGLTLNTEAFF.

The rearrangement uses TRBV9 and TRBJ2-7, with D hard to call. Germline V CDR1 and CDR2: SGDLS, YYNGEE. This CDR3 has 14 amino acids. Trimming shortened V by 3 bases and J by 2 bases, and 12 bases separated the two germline ends. DNA for the CDR3: TGTGCCAGCAGCGCCTTAAATTCACCCTACGAGCAGTACTTC. This sequence encodes CASSALNSPYEQYF.

V is TRBV19 and J is TRBJ1-3, with a weak D call TRBD1 (5 bases). The CDR3 has 14 residues. The V end was cut by 7 bases, the J end by 0 bases, with 10 bases between. CDR1 is LNHDA and CDR2 is SQIVND in the germline V gene (reference sequence). The CDR3 protein is CASKGSASGNTIYF. The CDR3 DNA reads as TGTGCCAGTAAGGGGTCAGCCTCTGGAAACACCATATATTTT.

The V gene is TRBV10-1, the J gene TRBJ1-1; D is unresolved. The CDR3 spans 13 residues. CDR1 is WNHNN, CDR2 SYGVQD, per germline (reference sequence). The ends were cut back, 4 bases at V and 5 bases at J, with 11 bases in the middle. The CDR3 coding sequence is TGCGCCAGCAGTGTCGGAACTCTAACTGAAGCTTTCTTT. Residues: CASSVGTLTEAFF.

The chain employs TRBV25-1 and TRBJ1-4, with D possibly matching TRBD1 (6 bases). Trimming removed 1 base at V and 10 bases at J, with 19 bases between. The length of the CDR3 is 16 residues. Germline assignment: CDR1 MGHDK and CDR2 SYGVNS. CDR3 region: CASSESGRGRKGKLFF. The CDR3 nucleotides are TGTGCCAGCAGTGAATCGGGCCGGGGGCGTAAAGGAAAACTGTTTTTT.

The rearrangement joins TRBV5-4 to TRBJ2-1; D is possibly TRBD2 (5 bases). Germline V gene lookup returns CDR1 SGHNT and CDR2 YYREEE (reference sequence). The V gene lost 0 bases and the J gene lost 7 bases, with 14 bases spanning the gap. The CDR3 covers 15 residues. The CDR3 nucleotides read TGTGCCAGCAGCTTGGCGGAGGCGCCTCTGAATGAGCAGTTCTTC. This encodes CASSLAEAPLNEQFF.

The V and J genes are TRBV19 and TRBJ2-7, with a possible D match to TRBD2 (5 bases). V was trimmed by 4 bases and J by 3 bases, leaving 7 bases between them. CDR1 is LNHDA, CDR2 SQIVND, per germline (reference sequence). There are 12 residues in the CDR3. CDR3 region: CASSTGSYEQYF. In DNA form, the CDR3 reads TGTGCCAGTAGTACGGGGAGCTACGAGCAGTACTTC.

This chain connects TRBV29-1 to TRBJ1-4; a weak D match, TRBD1 (6 bases). V was shortened by 6 bases and J by 4 bases, with 15 bases between the two germline ends. The CDR3 has 14 amino acids. Germline CDR1 and CDR2: SQVTM and ANQGSEA. This CDR3 is CSVAGGGNNEKLFF. The CDR3 coding sequence is TGCAGCGTCGCCGGGGGGGGCAATAATGAAAAACTGTTTTTT.

This sequence joins TRBV7-2 and TRBJ2-3, with 9 positions matching TRBD1. CDR1 and CDR2 (germline): SGHTA, FQGNSA. After removal of 4 bases from V and 3 bases from J, the junction contained 8 bases not matched to a gene. CDR3 size: 16 residues. The DNA for the CDR3 is TGTGCCAGCAGCTCCCGGGACAGGGTGGGGACAGATACGCAGTATTTT. Encoded protein: CASSSRDRVGTDTQYF.

The chain recombines TRBV7-9 with TRBJ1-2; D gene unclear. Deletions cut 4 bases from V and 6 bases from J, with 9 bases between. Germline lookup yields CDR1 SEHNR and CDR2 FQNEAQ (reference sequence). CDR3 length equals 12 residues. DNA of the CDR3: TGTGCCAGCAGCTCTCGGCAGGATGGCTACACCTTC. Residues: CASSSRQDGYTF. The whole variable domain, filled in from reference TRBV7-9 and TRBJ1-2, reads DTGVSQNPRHKITKRGQNVTFRCDPISEHNRLYWYRQTLGQGPEFLTYFQNEAQLEKSRLLSDRFSAERPKGSFSTLEIQRTEQGDSAMYLCASSSRQDGYTFGSGTRLTVV.

J is TRBJ1-5 and V is TRBV7-8; D call uncertain. Trimming shortened V by 1 base and J by 6 bases, and 13 bases separated the two germline ends. Germline V gene data show CDR1 as SGHVS and CDR2 as FQNEAQ. The CDR3 is 15 residues long. The CDR3 protein is CASSLGNGLGQPQHF. The CDR3 nucleotides read TGTGCCAGCAGCTTAGGGAACGGTTTAGGTCAGCCCCAGCATTTT.

The chain recombines TRBV18 with TRBJ1-1, with D tentatively TRBD1 (5 bases). The CDR3 is 13 residues long. The V end was cut by 2 bases, the J end by 5 bases, with 9 bases between. Per the germline V gene, CDR1 is KGHSH and CDR2 is LQKENI. The CDR3 reads CASSPERGTEAFF. The CDR3, as DNA: TGTGCCAGCTCACCAGAGCGGGGGACTGAAGCTTTCTTT.

A few counts support this clone. The chain carries TRBV12-3 or TRBV12-4 and TRBJ1-2, with TRBD1 as a possible D gene (5 bases). The ends were cut back, 6 bases at V and 8 bases at J, with 16 bases in the middle. The CDR3 is 13 amino acids. CDR3 in DNA: TGTGCCAGCAGCCTCGGGACGACGGGCGGCTACACCTTC. Residues: CASSLGTTGGYTF.

V is TRBV28 and J is TRBJ2-3; D is possibly TRBD2 (5 bases). The CDR3 totals 14 residues. Trimming left V 6 bases short and J 5 bases short, with 15 bases between. CDR1 is MDHEN and CDR2 is SYDVKM in the germline V gene. The CDR3 sequence: CASSPAGVGDTQYF. The CDR3 DNA reads as TGTGCCAGCAGCCCAGCCGGGGTTGGAGATACGCAGTATTTT.

The rearrangement joins TRBV6-7 to TRBJ1-1; D remains ambiguous. TRBV6-7 has ORF status, its function being uncertain. This CDR3 contains 10 residues. Trimming stripped 8 bases from V and 5 bases from J, with 6 bases between. As DNA, the CDR3 is TGTGCCAGCCCGGGGACTGAAGCTTTCTTT. Translating it yields CASPGTEAFF.

This chain joins TRBV6-5 and TRBJ1-5; D ambiguous. This CDR3 has 14 residues. CDR1 and CDR2 (germline): MNHEY, SVGAGI. Trimming took 0 bases from V and 4 from J, leaving 7 bases between them. As DNA, the CDR3 is TGTGCCAGCAGTTACTCCGGTGGTAATCAGCCCCAGCATTTT. Protein product: CASSYSGGNQPQHF.

The rearrangement uses TRBV18 and TRBJ1-2; 10 positions match TRBD1. Trimming at V came to 6 bases and at J to 4 bases, leaving 5 bases not matched to a gene. The V gene's germline CDR1 is KGHSH and CDR2 LQKENI. The CDR3 spans 14 residues. The CDR3 region has the DNA TGTGCCAGCTCGTCCGGGACAGGGGCCTATGGCTACACCTTC. Its translation: CASSSGTGAYGYTF. The complete variable domain, with remaining parts taken from reference TRBV18 and TRBJ1-2, reads NAGVMQNPRHLVRRRGQEARLRCSPMKGHSHVYWYRQLPEEGLKFMVYLQKENIIDESGMPKERFSAEFPKEGPSILRIQQVVRGDSAAYFCASSSGTGAYGYTFGSGTRLTVV.

This clone was detected only a few times. The chain has TRBV25-1 and TRBJ1-5; D unclear. There are 14 residues in the CDR3. Per the germline V gene, CDR1 is MGHDK and CDR2 is SYGVNS. Trimming removed 1 base from V and 6 bases from J, with 10 bases in between. CDR3 DNA sequence: TGTGCCAGCAGTGAATCGGGTTGGGGTCAGCCCCAGCATTTT. Translation: CASSESGWGQPQHF.